The 13 T cell receptor beta chains below come from one sample, sequenced in a study of T cells after yellow fever vaccination (dated by TCRdb to the late 2010s). The meaning of the sample's treatment or condition label: live attenuated yellow fever vaccine strain. The library was built by means of 5' RACE. Reads for this sample came from an Illumina HiSeq 2500. The public reads were quality trimmed at Q25 with fastp and then assembled into clones with MiXCR by TCRdb, keeping productive beta chains. Each entry is one CDR3 protein sequence, shown with its most common DNA and genes. Within this sample are 600,000 to 750,000 distinct CDR3 sequences, with 9% to 15% of them counted one time only. The top ten clones comprise under 15% of the sample. This specimen was PBMCs, taken on the day of the yellow fever booster vaccination. All receptors come from a young man who received the YFV17D yellow fever vaccine.

Of note for this clonotype: An end of the junction differs from the germline gene, which may be a read error. The CDR3 bases are TGCTGTGCTAGAGCCCCCCCCGGACTAGCGGGAGCTGCCCCCTACGAGCAGTACTTC. Protein sequence: CCARAPPGLAGAAPYEQYF. The rearrangement links TRBV20-1 to TRBJ2-7; 13 nucleotides agree with TRBD2. CDR1 is DFQATT and CDR2 is SNEGSKA in the germline V gene (reference sequence). This CDR3 region has 19 residues.

This clonotype was observed a handful of times. This sequence joins TRBV29-1 and TRBJ1-2; 7 nucleotides align to TRBD1. The CDR3 runs to 16 residues. In germline, CDR1 is SQVTM, CDR2 ANQGSEA. V lost 1 base and J lost 4; bases outside the gene matches: 12. The chain's CDR3 is CSVEGQGAPHPYGYTF. In DNA, the CDR3 is TGCAGCGTTGAAGGACAGGGCGCCCCACACCCCTATGGCTACACCTTC.

The chain employs TRBV27 and TRBJ1-1, with D uncertain. The germline gives CDR1 MNHEY, CDR2 SMNVEV (reference sequence). Deletions cut 5 bases from V and 5 bases from J, with 15 bases between. This CDR3 has 14 residues. CDR3 DNA sequence: TGTGCCAGCAGTGCCCTTCCGGAAAGGACTGAAGCTTTCTTT. Translated, it gives CASSALPERTEAFF.

In this sample, this clonotype turned up a few times. V and J are TRBV9 and TRBJ1-5; unclear D gene. Germline V CDR1 and CDR2: SGDLS, YYNGEE. V dropped 2 bases and J dropped 7 bases, with 16 bases sitting between them. This CDR3 region has 15 residues. This chain's CDR3 is CASSVLPPPGQPQHF. The CDR3 DNA reads TGTGCCAGCAGCGTTCTCCCCCCACCTGGGCAGCCCCAGCATTTT.

J is TRBJ1-4 and V is TRBV6-5; unclear D gene. Germline V gene sequence: CDR1 MNHEY, CDR2 SVGAGI. The CDR3 totals 19 residues. V dropped 0 bases and J dropped 0 bases, with 17 bases sitting between them. The CDR3: CASSYSTRPLAPTNEKLFF. CDR3 DNA: TGTGCCAGCAGTTACTCGACGCGGCCGCTTGCACCAACTAATGAAAAACTGTTTTTT.

V and J are TRBV4-3 and TRBJ1-5; D remains ambiguous. Germline values: CDR1 LGHNA, CDR2 YSLEER. Trimming removed 0 bases from V and 4 bases from J, with 10 bases in between. The CDR3 runs 15 residues. CDR3 bases: TGCGCCAGCAGCCAAGATAAGGGCCGTAATCAGCCCCAGCATTTT. It is translated as CASSQDKGRNQPQHF.

This clonotype occurred a few times. The V gene is TRBV23-1, the J gene TRBJ2-1; perhaps TRBD1 as D (5 bases). TRBV23-1 is given ORF status, its function remaining uncertain. The CDR3 is made up of 15 amino acids. Deletions cut 6 bases from V and 6 bases from J, with 18 bases between. Written as DNA, the CDR3 is TGCGCCAGCAGCCTGCTTCCCGGACAATCCAATGAGCAGTTCTTC. It codes for CASSLLPGQSNEQFF.

The chain is built from TRBV6-5 and TRBJ2-7; D possibly uses TRBD1 or TRBD2 (5 bases each). V lost 0 bases and J lost 4, with 7 bases in between. The germline V gene encodes CDR1 MNHEY and CDR2 SVGAGI. The CDR3 is 13 residues long. For the CDR3, the DNA is TGTGCCAGCAGTTACTCGGGGGAATACGAGCAGTACTTC. Its protein product is CASSYSGEYEQYF.

This clonotype was observed a handful of times. This chain connects TRBV6-5 to TRBJ2-6; no definite D call. The V gene's germline CDR1 is MNHEY and CDR2 SVGAGI. The CDR3 sequence is 14 residues long. V was cut by 2 bases and J by 0 bases, with 2 bases left in between. The CDR3 DNA reads as TGTGCCAGCAGTTACGTCTCTGGGGCCAACGTCCTGACTTTC. Translating gives CASSYVSGANVLTF.

This clonotype was counted a few times. CDR3 region: CASSRDARNEQFF. The CDR3 DNA is TGCGCCAGCAGCCGGGACGCTCGGAATGAGCAGTTCTTC. This sequence joins TRBV5-1 and TRBJ2-1; D possibly matches TRBD1 or TRBD2 (5 bases each). The V end lost 4 bases, the J end lost 7 bases, and 12 bases lay between the germline ends. This CDR3 is built from 13 residues. The germline gives CDR1 SGHRS, CDR2 YFSETQ.

V and J are TRBV20-1 and TRBJ2-7, with 9 bases fitting TRBD1. Germline trimming cut 3 bases from V and 3 bases from J; bases unmatched to any gene: 9. This CDR3 is built from 15 residues. Germline V gives CDR1 DFQATT, CDR2 SNEGSKA (reference sequence). The CDR3 coding sequence is TGCAGTGCTAGGGCCAGACGGACAGGGGACTACGAGCAGTACTTC. The encoded protein is CSARARRTGDYEQYF.

A few counts support this clonotype. The chain recombines TRBV6-1 with TRBJ2-1, with D possibly TRBD1 on 6 matching bases. V was trimmed by 1 base and J by 4 bases, leaving 11 bases between them. CDR3 length: 15 amino acids. Germline V gene lookup returns CDR1 MNHNS and CDR2 SASEGT. The CDR3 loop reads CASSEGQVDYNEQFF. As DNA, the CDR3 is TGTGCCAGCAGTGAAGGACAGGTGGATTACAATGAGCAGTTCTTC.

This clonotype was counted only a few times. V usage is TRBV20-1 and J usage is TRBJ2-7, with D unclear. Trimming shortened V by 3 bases and J by 6 bases, and 9 bases separated the two germline ends. This CDR3 contains 11 residues. Germline CDR1 reads DFQATT; CDR2 reads SNEGSKA (reference sequence). The CDR3 sequence is CSASKASEQYF. DNA of the CDR3: TGCAGTGCTAGTAAAGCGAGCGAGCAGTACTTC.